One and the same sample provided the 17 T cell receptor beta chains below, sequenced in a study of blood T cell repertoires in COVID-19. Here immunoSEQ multiplex PCR was the method, and the copy in TCRdb shows in-frame clones only, minus some. Here the sample spans 200,000 to 300,000 clones, 85% to 90% being singletons. Sequenced input: peripheral blood. The source of these receptors is a woman aged 55-69 years with COVID-19, enrolled during active disease.

There are a few counts of this clone. Different DNA sequences within this sample yield the same CDR3. The CDR3 DNA reads as TGTGCCAGCAGGGACGGGGACAATCAGCCCCAGCATTTT. The encoded protein is CASRDGDNQPQHF. The gene calls are TRBV6-5 and TRBJ1-5; D remains ambiguous. V lost 6 bases and J lost 3, with 9 bases in between. Per germline, CDR1 MNHEY and CDR2 SVGAGI. This CDR3 is built from 13 residues.

This clone was seen once. The V gene is TRBV6-2 or TRBV6-3, the J gene TRBJ2-3, with a possible D match to TRBD2 (6 bases). Germline CDR1 is MNHEY and CDR2 is SVGEGT. The V end was cut by 6 bases, the J end by 5 bases, with 15 bases between. There are 14 residues in the CDR3. CDR3 in amino acids: CASSLSGRGDTQYF. The CDR3 region has the DNA TGTGCCAGCAGCCTGAGTGGGCGGGGAGATACGCAGTATTTT.

This chain links TRBV4-1 with TRBJ2-1; 11 nucleotides line up with TRBD2. J was trimmed by 6 bases and V by 2 bases; bases with no gene match: 9. Germline values: CDR1 MGHRA, CDR2 YSYEKL. There are 17 residues in the CDR3. The CDR3 spells CASSQSGGLAGGNEQFF. The CDR3, as DNA: TGCGCCAGCAGCCAAAGTGGAGGGCTAGCGGGAGGCAATGAGCAGTTCTTC.

The chain combines TRBV24-1 with TRBJ1-2; no firm D call. The V and J ends lost 5 bases and 2 bases respectively, with 5 bases between them. Germline V CDR1 and CDR2: KGHDR, SFDVKD. The CDR3 has 12 amino acids. The CDR3 nucleotides read TGTGCCACCAGTGCAGAAAACTATGGCTACACCTTC. Translating gives CATSAENYGYTF.

CDR3 DNA: TGTGCCAGCAGTCCGTCGTCCGCTAATACGCAGTATTTT. This codes for CASSPSSANTQYF. The chain joins TRBV27 to TRBJ2-3, with D hard to call. CDR3 length equals 13 residues. V was pared by 5 bases and J by 7 bases, with 13 bases between. The V gene's germline CDR1 is MNHEY and CDR2 SMNVEV (reference sequence).

This chain connects TRBV18 to TRBJ2-2; unclear D gene. This CDR3 spans 15 amino acids. V lost 3 bases and J lost 3, with 11 bases in between. Germline-derived CDR1 and CDR2 are KGHSH and LQKENI. In DNA form, the CDR3 reads TGTGCCAGCTCACCCTCCTTCCCCTACACCGGGGAGCTGTTTTTT. This sequence encodes CASSPSFPYTGELFF.

The chain combines TRBV19 with TRBJ1-4; D unresolved. CDR1 is LNHDA, CDR2 SQIVND, per germline (reference sequence). The V end was cut by 0 bases, the J end by 6 bases, with 11 bases between. The CDR3 runs to 15 residues. CDR3 sequence reads: CASSIDSRGHEKLFF. CDR3 DNA: TGTGCCAGTAGTATAGACAGCCGCGGCCATGAAAAACTGTTTTTT. The variable domain in full, with the rest retrieved from reference TRBV19 and TRBJ1-4, is DGGITQSPKYLFRKEGQNVTLSCEQNLNHDAMYWYRQDPGQGLRLIYYSQIVNDFQKGDIAEGYSVSREKKESFPLTVTSAQKNPTAFYLCASSIDSRGHEKLFFGSGTQLSVL.

V gene TRBV19 combines with J gene TRBJ1-5; TRBD1 agrees at 7 bases. The CDR3 has 15 amino acids. J was trimmed by 6 bases and V by 3 bases; bases with no gene match: 8. Germline loops: CDR1 LNHDA, CDR2 SQIVND (reference sequence). The CDR3: CASSILQGRSQPQHF. The CDR3 DNA follows: TGTGCCAGTAGTATCCTACAGGGGAGGAGTCAGCCCCAGCATTTT.

The DNA for the CDR3 is TGCAGCGCTGCTGGCTTCAATGAGCAGTTCTTC. Translation gives CSAAGFNEQFF. The J gene is TRBJ2-1, the V gene TRBV29-1, with D uncertain. Germline-derived CDR1 and CDR2 are SQVTM and ANQGSEA. V lost 7 bases, J lost 6 bases, and 10 bases lay in between. This CDR3 is 11 amino acids long.

V and J are TRBV19 and TRBJ2-1; 11 bases are a match to TRBD2. Germline values: CDR1 LNHDA, CDR2 SQIVND (reference sequence). The CDR3 spans 19 residues. With V trimmed by 0 bases and J by 2 bases, 9 bases remained unmatched. The CDR3 loop is CASSIEGPHSGRAYNEQFF. The CDR3 nucleotides read TGTGCCAGTAGTATAGAGGGCCCCCATAGCGGGAGGGCCTACAATGAGCAGTTCTTC. Full variable domain (remainder filled in from reference TRBV19 and TRBJ2-1): DGGITQSPKYLFRKEGQNVTLSCEQNLNHDAMYWYRQDPGQGLRLIYYSQIVNDFQKGDIAEGYSVSREKKESFPLTVTSAQKNPTAFYLCASSIEGPHSGRAYNEQFFGPGTRLTVL.

The chain couples TRBV28 to TRBJ1-5; 9 bases agree with TRBD1. Trimming cost V 4 bases and J 0 bases; bases outside gene matches: 22. Per germline, CDR1 MDHEN and CDR2 SYDVKM. There are 22 residues in the CDR3. The DNA of the CDR3 is TGTGCCAGCAGTTCGAGAGCCGCCCCCCGGGACAGGGCCCTTTATAGCAATCAGCCCCAGCATTTT. Amino acids: CASSSRAAPRDRALYSNQPQHF.

The chain joins TRBV7-2 to TRBJ2-3; TRBD1 matches at 7 bases. J lost 1 base, V lost 2 bases, and 3 bases had no gene match. Germline V gene sequence: CDR1 SGHTA, CDR2 FQGNSA. This CDR3 has 15 amino acids. Here the CDR3 reads CASSLRQGGTDTQYF. Here the CDR3 DNA reads TGTGCCAGCAGCTTAAGACAGGGAGGCACAGATACGCAGTATTTT.

This clone was detected only once. V usage is TRBV19 and J usage is TRBJ2-1; TRBD1 agrees at 7 bases. Germline V gives CDR1 LNHDA, CDR2 SQIVND (reference sequence). V lost 5 bases, J lost 9 bases, and 7 bases stayed unmatched. This CDR3 has 13 residues. The CDR3 DNA reads as TGTGCCAGTAGTGCCGGGACAGCCGGTGAGCAGTTCTTC. Protein product: CASSAGTAGEQFF.

This rearrangement joins TRBV19 to TRBJ1-6; D gene unclear. V lost 6 bases and J lost 3, with 3 bases in between. The germline CDR1 and CDR2 sequences are LNHDA and SQIVND (reference sequence). This CDR3 has 12 residues. Here the CDR3 DNA reads TGTGCCAGTAGCCTCTATAATTCACCCCTCCACTTT. It encodes CASSLYNSPLHF.

This clone was seen once. The chain is built from TRBV2 and TRBJ1-5; D is perhaps TRBD1 (5 bases). This CDR3 region has 14 residues. Germline V lookup: CDR1 SNHLY, CDR2 FYNNEI. CDR3 protein: CAAGPGGDHQPQHF. The CDR3 DNA reads TGTGCAGCAGGGCCGGGCGGGGACCATCAGCCCCAGCATTTT.

The genes are TRBV27 and TRBJ1-3; TRBD1 agrees at 10 bases. There are 17 residues in the CDR3. Germline-derived CDR1 and CDR2 are MNHEY and SMNVEV (reference sequence). J gave up 2 bases and V 6 bases, and 10 bases lay outside the gene matches. The DNA for the CDR3 is TGTGCCAGCAGCGCCCGCTCCGGGACAGGGGCTGGAAACACCATATATTTT. Its translation: CASSARSGTGAGNTIYF.

V gene TRBV5-1 combines with J gene TRBJ2-3; 9 nucleotides line up with TRBD2. Germline V gives CDR1 SGHRS, CDR2 YFSETQ. J gave up 5 bases and V 5 bases, and 15 bases lay outside the gene matches. The CDR3 has 17 residues. Here the CDR3 DNA reads TGCGCCAGCAGGGCGGCCTTAGCGGGAGTGGGAGGAGATACGCAGTATTTT. Translating it yields CASRAALAGVGGDTQYF.